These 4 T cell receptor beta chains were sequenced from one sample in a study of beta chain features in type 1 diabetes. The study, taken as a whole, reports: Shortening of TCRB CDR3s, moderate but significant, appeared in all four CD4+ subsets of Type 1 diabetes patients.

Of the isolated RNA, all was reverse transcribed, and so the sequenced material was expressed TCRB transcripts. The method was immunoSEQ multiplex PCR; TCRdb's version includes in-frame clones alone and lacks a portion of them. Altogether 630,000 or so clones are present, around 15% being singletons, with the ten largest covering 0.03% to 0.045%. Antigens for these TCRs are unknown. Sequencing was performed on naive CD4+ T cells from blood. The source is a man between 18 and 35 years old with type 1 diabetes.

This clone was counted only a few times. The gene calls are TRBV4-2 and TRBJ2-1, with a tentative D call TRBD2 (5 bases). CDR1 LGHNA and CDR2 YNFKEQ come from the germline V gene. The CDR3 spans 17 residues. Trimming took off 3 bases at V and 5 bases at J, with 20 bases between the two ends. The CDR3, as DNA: TGTGCCAGCAGCCATCCCCAGCGCGGGCGGGCCGACAATGAGCAGTTCTTC. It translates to CASSHPQRGRADNEQFF.

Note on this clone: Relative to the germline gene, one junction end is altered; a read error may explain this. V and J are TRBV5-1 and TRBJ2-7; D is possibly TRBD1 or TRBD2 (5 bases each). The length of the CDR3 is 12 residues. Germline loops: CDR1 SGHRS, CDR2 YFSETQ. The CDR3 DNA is TGCGCCAGCAGCTCGGGGACCGAGGTATCGAACTTC. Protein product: CASSSGTEVSNF.

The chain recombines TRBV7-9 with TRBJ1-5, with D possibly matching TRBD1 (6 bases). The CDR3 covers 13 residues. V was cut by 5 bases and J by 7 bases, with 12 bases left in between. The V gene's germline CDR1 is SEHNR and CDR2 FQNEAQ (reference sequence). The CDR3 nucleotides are TGTGCCAGCAGCACACAGGGCGGGCAGCCCCAGCATTTT. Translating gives CASSTQGGQPQHF. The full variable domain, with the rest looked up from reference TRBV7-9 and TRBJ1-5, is DTGVSQNPRHKITKRGQNVTFRCDPISEHNRLYWYRQTLGQGPEFLTYFQNEAQLEKSRLLSDRFSAERPKGSFSTLEIQRTEQGDSAMYLCASSTQGGQPQHFGDGTRLSIL.

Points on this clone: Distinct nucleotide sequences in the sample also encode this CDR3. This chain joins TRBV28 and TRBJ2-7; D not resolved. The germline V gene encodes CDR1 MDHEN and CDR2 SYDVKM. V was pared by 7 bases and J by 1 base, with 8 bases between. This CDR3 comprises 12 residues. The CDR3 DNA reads TGTGCCAGCAACAGAGGATCCTACGAGCAGTACTTC. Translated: CASNRGSYEQYF.